This TCR beta chain stems from a study of beta chain features in type 1 diabetes. Study-level results: When Type 1 diabetes patients were examined, their TCRB CDR3s proved moderately but significantly shorter in all four CD4+ subsets. Naive, central memory and Treg TCRB repertoires appeared more alike in patients than in healthy donors. Type 1 diabetes patients had fewer VDJ junction insertions and more deletions.

There are 12 residues in the CDR3. CDR1 MNHEY and CDR2 SMNVEV come from the germline V gene (reference sequence). The V and J ends lost 8 bases and 9 bases respectively, with 15 bases between them. The investigators reverse transcribed all of the isolated RNA, so they sequenced expressed TCRB transcripts. Method: immunoSEQ multiplex PCR; TCRdb's copy keeps in-frame clones and lacks some. The table lists 430,000 or so clones, over 10% of them singletons. A single heparinised draw of around 110 mL on average was taken per donor. On this clone: No antigen is known for it.

The genes are TRBV27 and TRBJ2-3; D unclear. Sequenced input: naive CD4+ T cells from blood. The TCR sequence derives from a woman aged 18-29 years in good health. The CDR3 is CASGKVPSTQYF. The DNA for the CDR3 is TGTGCCAGCGGGAAAGTCCCCTCCACGCAGTATTTT.